Listed here are 3 T cell receptor beta chains from one sample, sequenced in a study of naive and memory T cell subsets. Two oligonucleotides, mixed equimolar, formed the beta constant-region primer covering TRBC1 and TRBC2. The ligated cDNA underwent four PCR rounds using SP2 and nested alpha and beta constant-region primers. MiXCR, run by TCRdb on the UMI-ligation and nested PCR reads, gives a single entry per CDR3 protein. The data hold 130,000 to 150,000 distinct CDR3 sequences, with about 20% observed a single time. Antigens of these TCRs are unknown. Study-wide results and caveats: Possibly reflecting memory cells re-expressing CD45RA, a few larger clonotypes occurred in naive repertoires, especially CD8.

Sequenced: naive CD4+ T cells from blood. All receptors derive from a human donor in good health.

This clonotype was recorded a few times. The chain recombines TRBV6-6 with TRBJ2-4, with D perhaps TRBD2 (5 bases). V was trimmed by 5 bases and J by 0 bases, leaving 8 bases between them. Germline V gene data show CDR1 as MNHNY and CDR2 as SVGAGI (reference sequence). The CDR3 spans 14 residues. The CDR3 DNA sequence: TGTGCCAGCAGTCCGAGCGGAGCCAAAAACATTCAGTACTTC. Its translation: CASSPSGAKNIQYF.

The sample holds a few counts of this clonotype. The gene calls are TRBV29-1 and TRBJ2-2, with D perhaps matching TRBD1 (5 bases). V lost 4 bases, J lost 5 bases, and 11 bases lay in between. The germline gives CDR1 SQVTM, CDR2 ANQGSEA. The CDR3 runs 13 residues. The CDR3 bases are TGCAGCGTTGGGGCAGGGAATACCGGGGAGCTGTTTTTT. It encodes CSVGAGNTGELFF.

This clonotype was seen only a few times. This chain links TRBV5-1 with TRBJ2-7; D possibly matches TRBD1 or TRBD2 (5 bases each). The CDR3 sequence is 15 residues long. The V end lost 1 base, the J end lost 0 bases, and 11 bases lay between the germline ends. Germline V CDR1 and CDR2: SGHRS, YFSETQ. CDR3 in amino acids: CASSLKGPSSYEQYF. The CDR3 coding sequence is TGCGCCAGCAGCTTGAAGGGACCCAGCTCCTACGAGCAGTACTTC.